This T cell receptor (beta chain) was observed in a study of blood T cell repertoires in COVID-19. Looking at the study overall: PBMCs, B-cell-depleted T cells, or T cells provided the cDNA or gDNA that made up the material.

A word on this clone: Relative to the germline gene, one junction end is altered; a read error may explain this.

In the study's own analysis: From reference gene primer amplification, estimates of nucleated cell counts were derived. The table came from immunoSEQ multiplex PCR; TCRdb's copy has only in-frame clones and leaves some out. Clonal size and the V and J genes are those of that table, whereas D and trimming came from the DNA. The table records 380,000 or so clones, around 90% of them present only once. This sequence was found in a man aged 40-49 years with acute or convalescent COVID-19. Sample: peripheral blood.

CDR3 nucleotide sequence: TGTGCCAGCAGTGCTCCCGGGACAGAGGCGTATTTC. Translating gives CASSAPGTEAYF. This chain joins TRBV12-3 or TRBV12-4 and TRBJ2-4; the match to TRBD1 covers 7 bases. This CDR3 has 12 amino acids.